This T cell receptor beta chain comes out of a study of Graves' ophthalmopathy and Graves' hyperthyroidism. The study's findings and limits: Appearing in blood as well were most expanded thyroid clonotypes above 0.001 frequency.

TCR beta CDR3 amplification used RNA transcripts. Second-round multiplex PCR came after first-round RT-PCR with HTBI primers. Each CDR3 protein is one row after TCRdb ran MiXCR on the multiplex PCR reads. This sample has hundreds of thousands of distinct CDR3 sequences, with more than 40% found just once. Germline assignment: CDR1 SEHNR and CDR2 FQNEAQ (reference sequence). J gave up 5 bases and V 5 bases, and 7 bases lay outside the gene matches. The CDR3 is made up of 15 amino acids. Many counts were recorded for this clonotype. What it recognizes is unknown. The rearrangement uses TRBV7-9 and TRBJ1-5; 9 bases line up with TRBD1. The sample comprised peripheral blood. The sequence came from an adult man with Graves' ophthalmopathy. CDR3: CASSQDTGGDQPQHF. The CDR3 nucleotides read TGTGCCAGCAGCCAAGACACAGGGGGCGATCAGCCCCAGCATTTT.